The subject of this entry is one T cell receptor (beta chain). Sequenced by immunoSEQ multiplex PCR; TCRdb stores in-frame clones only, minus some. In the table there are approximately 340,000 clones, 87% of which are singletons. This sample is part of a study of blood T cell repertoires in COVID-19. Whole-study context: Researchers got acute and convalescent COVID-19 samples from the United States, Italy and Spain.

Germline values: CDR1 MDHEN, CDR2 SYDVKM. This CDR3 is 16 amino acids long. Losses at the gene ends were 6 bases for V and 0 bases for J; bases not matched to a gene: 8. V and J are TRBV28 and TRBJ2-3; TRBD1 matches at 8 bases. The material sequenced was peripheral blood. This receptor was obtained from a man aged 30-40 years with COVID-19, enrolled during active disease. As DNA, the CDR3 is TGTGCCAGCAGGCTTCGACAGGGGACTAGCACAGATACGCAGTATTTT. This translates into CASRLRQGTSTDTQYF.